Listed below are T cell receptor beta chains from one sample, sequenced in a study of blood T cell repertoires in COVID-19. Profiling relied on immunoSEQ multiplex PCR, and the TCRdb table lists in-frame clones only, not all of them. The table has around 150,000 clones, approximately 87% seen once; the top ten hold 10%. The sample was peripheral blood. These receptors were taken from a woman in her seventies with COVID-19, enrolled during active disease. The CDR3 runs from the conserved cysteine through the conserved F or W. D genes are given only for firm matches. The size field is filled for only some rows; it gives once, few, many or a size class.

D: TRBD2; size: NA; V: TRBV10-3; J: TRBJ2-1; CDR3: CAIRGLAGGDNEQFF; DNA: TGTGCCATCAGGGGACTAGCGGGGGGGGACAATGAGCAGTTCTTC
D: NA; size: NA; V: TRBV30; J: TRBJ2-7; CDR3: CAWSVKRAHDEQYF; DNA: TGTGCCTGGAGTGTGAAGAGAGCTCACGACGAGCAGTACTTC
D: TRBD2; size: NA; V: TRBV5-5; J: TRBJ2-3; CDR3: CASSLELAGGYADTQYF; DNA: TGTGCCAGCAGCTTGGAATTAGCGGGGGGGTATGCAGATACGCAGTATTTT
D: NA; size: NA; V: TRBV7-9; J: TRBJ2-7; CDR3: CASSVLSDTEQYF; DNA: TGTGCCAGCAGCGTCTTATCGGACACTGAGCAGTACTTC
D: NA; size: NA; V: TRBV5-1; J: TRBJ2-1; CDR3: CASSLDRYSYNEQFF; DNA: TGCGCCAGCAGCTTGGACCGCTACTCCTACAATGAGCAGTTCTTC
D: TRBD1; size: NA; V: TRBV11-1; J: TRBJ1-2; CDR3: CASSPGQFNYGYTF; DNA: TGTGCCAGCAGCCCGGGACAGTTTAACTATGGCTACACCTTC
D: NA; size: NA; V: TRBV28; J: TRBJ2-1; CDR3: CATSGLSSMGQFF; DNA: TGTGCCACCTCGGGACTGAGTTCGATGGGGCAGTTCTTC
D: TRBD1; size: NA; V: TRBV7-9; J: TRBJ1-1; CDR3: CASSPRTGRNTEAFF; DNA: TGTGCCAGCAGTCCCCGGACAGGGAGGAACACTGAAGCTTTCTTT
D: NA; size: NA; V: TRBV2; J: TRBJ1-4; CDR3: CASSEERGEKLFF; DNA: TGTGCCAGCAGTGAAGAACGGGGTGAAAAACTGTTTTTT
D: NA; size: NA; V: TRBV6-5; J: TRBJ1-1; CDR3: CASSYMSPGYTEAFF; DNA: TGTGCCAGCAGTTATATGTCCCCGGGGTACACTGAAGCTTTCTTT
D: NA; size: NA; V: TRBV19; J: TRBJ1-1; CDR3: CASSLSSKGDTEAFF; DNA: TGTGCCAGTAGCCTATCCTCGAAGGGGGACACTGAAGCTTTCTTT
D: NA; size: NA; V: TRBV2; J: TRBJ1-1; CDR3: CASTAHGSGTEAFF; DNA: TGTGCCAGCACCGCCCATGGGTCAGGCACTGAAGCTTTCTTT
D: NA; size: NA; V: TRBV5-5; J: TRBJ1-1; CDR3: CASSLGLGGGSTEAFF; DNA: TGTGCCAGCAGCTTGGGTTTGGGGGGAGGTTCCACTGAAGCTTTCTTT
D: NA; size: NA; V: TRBV5-1; J: TRBJ2-7; CDR3: CASSKSGEGYSYEQYF; DNA: TGCGCCAGCAGCAAGTCAGGAGAGGGTTACTCCTACGAGCAGTACTTC
D: NA; size: NA; V: TRBV6-2/TRBV6-3; J: TRBJ1-1; CDR3: CASSYIVLNTEAFF; DNA: TGTGCCAGCAGTTATATCGTTCTAAACACTGAAGCTTTCTTT
D: NA; size: NA; V: TRBV12-3/TRBV12-4; J: TRBJ1-1; CDR3: CASTNAGYTEAFF; DNA: TGTGCCAGCACCAACGCAGGGTACACTGAAGCTTTCTTT
D: NA; size: NA; V: TRBV5-1; J: TRBJ1-1; CDR3: CASSLATEPQAFF; DNA: TGCGCCAGCAGCTTGGCCACAGAGCCCCAAGCTTTCTTT
D: NA; size: NA; V: TRBV5-6; J: TRBJ1-2; CDR3: CASSSSRTGNYGYTF; DNA: TGTGCCAGCAGCTCCTCCCGGACTGGCAACTATGGCTACACCTTC
D: TRBD2; size: NA; V: TRBV9; J: TRBJ2-3; CDR3: CASSVVASGGISTDTQYF; DNA: TGTGCCAGCAGCGTAGTGGCTAGCGGGGGGATTAGCACAGATACGCAGTATTTT
D: NA; size: NA; V: TRBV2; J: TRBJ1-5; CDR3: CASSEAGYSNQPQHF; DNA: TGTGCCAGCAGTGAAGCCGGGTATAGCAATCAGCCCCAGCATTTT
D: TRBD1; size: NA; V: TRBV5-1; J: TRBJ1-3; CDR3: CASSLRGHSGNTIYF; DNA: TGCGCCAGCAGCCTCAGGGGGCACTCTGGAAACACCATATATTTT
D: TRBD1; size: NA; V: TRBV11-2; J: TRBJ2-6; CDR3: CASSFTGAGANVLTF; DNA: TGTGCCAGCAGCTTTACAGGGGCCGGGGCCAACGTCCTGACTTTC
D: TRBD1; size: NA; V: TRBV28; J: TRBJ1-5; CDR3: CASSWDRRNQPQHF; DNA: TGTGCCAGCAGCTGGGACAGAAGAAATCAGCCCCAGCATTTT
D: NA; size: few; V: TRBV2; J: TRBJ1-6; CDR3: CASKIDSSYNSPLHF; DNA: TGTGCCAGCAAAATCGATAGCTCCTATAATTCACCCCTCCACTTT
D: TRBD1; size: NA; V: TRBV3-1/TRBV3-2; J: TRBJ1-4; CDR3: CASSPSTGAPTNEKLFF; DNA: TGTGCCAGCAGCCCCTCGACAGGGGCTCCAACTAATGAAAAACTGTTTTTT
D: NA; size: NA; V: TRBV30; J: TRBJ1-2; CDR3: CAWSTGNYGYTF; DNA: TGTGCCTGGTCGACAGGAAACTATGGCTACACCTTC
D: NA; size: NA; V: TRBV29-1; J: TRBJ1-1; CDR3: CSMRRGRTEAFF; DNA: TGCAGCATGCGGAGGGGTCGGACTGAAGCTTTCTTT
D: NA; size: NA; V: TRBV5-1; J: TRBJ1-3; CDR3: CASSSALAQGPGNTIYF; DNA: TGCGCCAGCAGCTCCGCTCTGGCGCAGGGCCCTGGAAACACCATATATTTT
D: NA; size: NA; V: TRBV5-6; J: TRBJ1-6; CDR3: CASSLPEPGNSPLHF; DNA: TGTGCCAGCAGCTTGCCCGAACCCGGGAATTCACCCCTCCACTTT
D: NA; size: NA; V: TRBV2; J: TRBJ2-7; CDR3: CASSQGYEQYF; DNA: TGTGCCAGCAGTCAGGGCTACGAGCAGTACTTC
D: TRBD1; size: NA; V: TRBV19; J: TRBJ2-7; CDR3: CASSRLTGFEQYF; DNA: TGTGCCAGTAGTAGGCTGACAGGGTTCGAGCAGTACTTC
D: TRBD1; size: NA; V: TRBV18; J: TRBJ2-7; CDR3: CASSNPGTGNPYEQYF; DNA: TGTGCCAGCTCAAACCCCGGGACAGGAAATCCCTACGAGCAGTACTTC
D: NA; size: NA; V: TRBV11-2; J: TRBJ1-4; CDR3: CASSENRANEKLFF; DNA: TGTGCCAGCAGCGAGAACAGGGCTAATGAAAAACTGTTTTTT
D: NA; size: NA; V: TRBV28; J: TRBJ1-4; CDR3: CASSPGRSTNEKLFF; DNA: TGTGCCAGCAGTCCGGGTCGGTCAACTAATGAAAAACTGTTTTTT
D: NA; size: NA; V: TRBV3-1/TRBV3-2; J: TRBJ2-1; CDR3: CASSQEVGARNEQFF; DNA: TGTGCCAGCAGCCAAGAGGTGGGGGCGCGGAATGAGCAGTTCTTC
D: NA; size: few; V: TRBV2; J: TRBJ1-2; CDR3: CASSVQGGYGYTF; DNA: TGTGCCAGCAGTGTTCAGGGTGGATATGGCTACACCTTC
D: TRBD1; size: NA; V: TRBV19; J: TRBJ2-2; CDR3: CASSIQGAPGELFF; DNA: TGTGCCAGTAGTATACAGGGGGCCCCCGGGGAGCTGTTTTTT
D: TRBD1; size: NA; V: TRBV5-1; J: TRBJ1-1; CDR3: CASSLQGDVTEAFF; DNA: TGCGCCAGCAGCTTGCAGGGGGATGTCACTGAAGCTTTCTTT
D: TRBD1; size: NA; V: TRBV11-1; J: TRBJ2-3; CDR3: CASSFFRGGPDTQYF; DNA: TGTGCCAGCAGCTTTTTTAGAGGGGGCCCCGATACGCAGTATTTT
D: NA; size: NA; V: TRBV5-4; J: TRBJ1-6; CDR3: CASSLGREYNSPLHF; DNA: TGTGCCAGCAGCTTGGGCAGGGAATATAATTCACCCCTCCACTTT
D: TRBD2; size: NA; V: TRBV7-9; J: TRBJ2-3; CDR3: CASRPPGGYPTTDTQYF; DNA: TGTGCCAGCAGACCCCCGGGAGGATACCCCACCACAGATACGCAGTATTTT
D: NA; size: NA; V: TRBV5-1; J: TRBJ1-1; CDR3: CASSFRDRNTEAFF; DNA: TGCGCCAGCAGCTTCCGAGACAGGAACACTGAAGCTTTCTTT
D: NA; size: NA; V: TRBV19; J: TRBJ2-3; CDR3: CASRSPGASSTDTQYF; DNA: TGTGCCAGTCGATCCCCTGGTGCGTCTAGCACAGATACGCAGTATTTT
D: TRBD1; size: NA; V: TRBV24-1; J: TRBJ1-5; CDR3: CATGGTVNQPQHF; DNA: TGTGCCACCGGTGGGACAGTCAATCAGCCCCAGCATTTT
D: NA; size: NA; V: TRBV20-1; J: TRBJ1-2; CDR3: CSARGKGSYTF; DNA: TGCAGTGCTAGAGGGAAGGGGAGCTACACCTTC
D: NA; size: NA; V: TRBV2; J: TRBJ1-1; CDR3: CASSEGGRAEAFF; DNA: TGTGCCAGCAGTGAAGGGGGGCGGGCTGAAGCTTTCTTT
D: TRBD1; size: NA; V: TRBV5-6; J: TRBJ2-7; CDR3: CASRKDRVPEQYF; DNA: TGTGCCAGCAGGAAGGACAGGGTCCCCGAGCAGTACTTC